A selection of T cell receptor beta chains follows, all from one sample in a study of T cell responses to AZD1222 COVID-19 vaccine. Using immunoSEQ multiplex PCR, the repertoire was profiled, and TCRdb retains in-frame clones only, with some absent. In the table there are 95,000 to 110,000 clones, 85% to 95% of which are singletons. The sample consisted of peripheral blood, taken 28 days after the second AZD1222 dose. Receptor source: an adult who received the AZD1222 COVID-19 vaccine. Both conserved end residues are part of each CDR3. D genes are given only for firm matches. Expanded clones are given a class, and other clones once, few, many or no size at all.

cdr3_aa	cdr3_nt	d_call	v_call	j_call	cdr3_length	clone_size
CASSQDRSPGTPLHF	TGCGCCAGCAGCCAAGATAGGTCCCCGGGAACACCCCTCCACTTT	-	TRBV4-3	TRBJ1-6	15	-
CAWSRAGSSLYSNQPQHF	TGTGCCTGGAGTCGGGCTGGCAGTAGTCTATATAGCAATCAGCCCCAGCATTTT	-	TRBV30	TRBJ1-5	18	-
CASSYSHYNSPLHF	TGTGCCAGCAGTTACTCTCACTATAATTCACCCCTCCACTTT	-	TRBV25-1	TRBJ1-6	14	-
CASSRGGSRGDTQYF	TGCGCCAGCTCCAGGGGCGGGAGTAGGGGAGATACGCAGTATTTT	-	TRBV5-1	TRBJ2-3	15	-
CASSQGRQWDTQYF	TGTGCCAGCAGCCAGGGGCGACAGTGGGATACGCAGTATTTT	-	TRBV4-2	TRBJ2-3	14	-
CASSSRQNYGYTF	TGTGCCAGCAGTTCTCGACAGAACTATGGCTACACCTTC	-	TRBV6-5	TRBJ1-2	13	once
CATTRGTLSYTF	TGTGCCACCACCAGGGGAACATTGAGCTACACCTTC	-	TRBV24-1	TRBJ1-2	12	-
CASSAGGEAFF	TGTGCCAGCAGTGCGGGGGGTGAAGCTTTCTTT	-	TRBV2	TRBJ1-1	11	-
CASSLGWDEQFF	TGTGCCAGCAGTTTAGGTTGGGATGAGCAGTTCTTC	-	TRBV12-3/TRBV12-4	TRBJ2-1	12	-
CASSRDGNTEAFF	TGTGCCAGCAGCCGGGACGGGAACACTGAAGCTTTCTTT	-	TRBV16	TRBJ1-1	13	once
CAHPRAGGGDDTGELFF	TGTGCCCACCCCCGGGCAGGCGGCGGGGACGACACCGGGGAGCTGTTTTTT	-	TRBV2	TRBJ2-2	17	-
CASSLSGQHYEQYF	TGTGCCAGCAGTTTATCAGGGCAGCACTACGAGCAGTACTTC	-	TRBV28	TRBJ2-7	14	-
CASSQSSRTPLRRYNEQFF	TGTGCCAGCAGCCAATCGTCTAGAACCCCGCTACGTCGGTACAATGAGCAGTTCTTC	-	TRBV3-1/TRBV3-2	TRBJ2-1	19	-
CASRLGQNTEAFF	TGTGCCAGTAGGTTGGGACAGAACACTGAAGCTTTCTTT	-	TRBV27	TRBJ1-1	13	-
CASSLVASSYEQYF	TGTGCCAGCAGCTTGGTGGCTAGCTCCTACGAGCAGTACTTC	-	TRBV5-6	TRBJ2-7	14	-
CASSSGGGHRDAYEQYF	TGTGCCAGCAGTTCTGGGGGGGGTCACAGGGACGCCTACGAGCAGTACTTC	-	TRBV28	TRBJ2-7	17	-
CASSPLAGGPSEQFF	TGTGCCAGCAGCCCTCTAGCGGGAGGGCCGTCTGAGCAGTTCTTC	TRBD2	TRBV27	TRBJ2-1	15	-
CAWRWGRLALSGANVLTF	TGTGCCTGGAGATGGGGGAGACTAGCGCTCTCTGGGGCCAACGTCCTGACTTTC	TRBD2	TRBV30	TRBJ2-6	18	few
CASSLGTDSLYEKLFF	TGTGCCAGCAGCCTAGGGACAGACTCTTTATATGAAAAACTGTTTTTT	TRBD1	TRBV5-6	TRBJ1-4	16	once